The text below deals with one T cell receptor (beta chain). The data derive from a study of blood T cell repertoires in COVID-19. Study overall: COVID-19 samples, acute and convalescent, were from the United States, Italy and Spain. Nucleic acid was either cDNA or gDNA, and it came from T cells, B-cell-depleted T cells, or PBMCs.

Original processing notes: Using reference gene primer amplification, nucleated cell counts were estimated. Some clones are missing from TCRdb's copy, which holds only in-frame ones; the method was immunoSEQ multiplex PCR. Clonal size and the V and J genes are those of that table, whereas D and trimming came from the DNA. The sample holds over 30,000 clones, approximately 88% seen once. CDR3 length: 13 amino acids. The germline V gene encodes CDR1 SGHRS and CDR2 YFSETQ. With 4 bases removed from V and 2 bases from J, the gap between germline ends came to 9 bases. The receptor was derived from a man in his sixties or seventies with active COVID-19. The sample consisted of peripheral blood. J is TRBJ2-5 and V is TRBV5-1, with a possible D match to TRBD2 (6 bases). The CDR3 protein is CASSKDYQETQYF. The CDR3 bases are TGCGCCAGCAGCAAGGACTATCAAGAGACCCAGTACTTC.